Below, 21 T cell receptor beta chains from the same sample are listed, as sequenced in a study of CD8 T cells in Susac syndrome. RNA was extracted with the RNeasy kit, and a quantity of roughly 0.5 to 1 ug was reverse transcribed using random hexamers. MiXCR was run by TCRdb on the immunoSEQ multiplex PCR reads, yielding one entry per CDR3 protein. Of fewer than 300,000 distinct CDR3 sequences listed, approximately 81% are singletons. Sequences were obtained from CD8+ T cells from PBMCs. The source is a human donor with multiple sclerosis.

The J gene is TRBJ1-1, the V gene TRBV5-1; unclear D gene. This CDR3 spans 16 amino acids. Germline V gene lookup returns CDR1 SGHRS and CDR2 YFSETQ. The V end was cut by 4 bases, the J end by 1 base, with 17 bases between. CDR3 DNA: TGCGCCAGCAGCGACATACCGGGCCTCGCGAACACTGAAGCTTTCTTT. Translating it yields CASSDIPGLANTEAFF.

The chain links TRBV9 to TRBJ2-7; 16 bases line up with TRBD2. This CDR3 has 17 residues. V lost 5 bases, J lost 0 bases, and 5 bases stayed unmatched. Per germline, CDR1 SGDLS and CDR2 YYNGEE. The CDR3 DNA reads TGTGCCAGCAGTGTGGGACTAGCGGGAGGGACCTCCTACGAGCAGTACTTC. Translating gives CASSVGLAGGTSYEQYF.

The chain joins TRBV15 to TRBJ2-1; TRBD2 might be the D (6 bases). The V gene lost 0 bases and the J gene lost 2 bases, with 11 bases spanning the gap. Germline loops: CDR1 LNHNV, CDR2 YYDKDF (reference sequence). The CDR3 contains 16 residues. The CDR3 sequence is CATSRERDSAYNEQFF. The CDR3 DNA is TGTGCCACCAGCAGAGAGCGGGACTCTGCCTACAATGAGCAGTTCTTC.

V and J are TRBV7-6 and TRBJ2-2; D is uncertain. Germline V lookup: CDR1 SGHVS, CDR2 FNYEAQ. Trimming took off 1 base at V and 5 bases at J, with 8 bases between the two ends. This CDR3 is 14 amino acids long. The CDR3 loop is CASSLDSETGELFF. Here the CDR3 DNA reads TGTGCCAGCAGCTTAGACAGTGAGACCGGGGAGCTGTTTTTT.

V and J are TRBV4-1 and TRBJ2-3; D gene ambiguous. The CDR3 sequence is 15 residues long. V lost 0 bases and J lost 7, with 14 bases in between. Per germline, CDR1 MGHRA and CDR2 YSYEKL. The CDR3 DNA sequence: TGCGCCAGCAGCCAAGAGGCGGTCATGGGGAATACGCAGTATTTT. This encodes CASSQEAVMGNTQYF.

The rearrangement uses TRBV27 and TRBJ2-3; D might be TRBD1 or TRBD2, each matching 6 bases. Germline V gene lookup returns CDR1 MNHEY and CDR2 SMNVEV (reference sequence). CDR3 length equals 17 residues. V was cut by 5 bases and J by 3 bases, with 21 bases left in between. CDR3 nucleotide sequence: TGTGCCAGCAGTGCAGAAGGGGGGTACGTTCGTACAGATACGCAGTATTTT. Amino acid sequence: CASSAEGGYVRTDTQYF.

The chain joins TRBV29-1 to TRBJ2-7; D not certain. The germline CDR1 and CDR2 sequences are SQVTM and ANQGSEA. The CDR3 totals 12 residues. Trimming removed 7 bases at V and 5 bases at J, with 15 bases between. The CDR3 sequence is CSAATQEHEQYF. In nucleotides, the CDR3 is TGCAGCGCCGCGACCCAGGAGCACGAGCAGTACTTC.

The gene calls are TRBV5-4 and TRBJ2-5; tentatively, D is TRBD2 (5 bases). There are 14 residues in the CDR3. Germline V CDR1 and CDR2: SGHNT, YYREEE (reference sequence). V dropped 1 base and J dropped 1 base, with 8 bases sitting between them. Here the CDR3 DNA reads TGTGCCAGCAGCTTGTACGGGGTCCAAGAGACCCAGTACTTC. Translation: CASSLYGVQETQYF. The entire variable domain, with the rest obtained from reference TRBV5-4 and TRBJ2-5, is as follows: ETGVTQSPTHLIKTRGQQVTLRCSSQSGHNTVSWYQQALGQGPQFIFQYYREEENGRGNFPPRFSGLQFPNYSSELNVNALELDDSALYLCASSLYGVQETQYFGPGTRLLVL.

The chain recombines TRBV29-1 with TRBJ1-2; unclear D gene. This CDR3 has 12 amino acids. Trimming removed 4 bases from V and 3 bases from J, with 9 bases in between. Germline assignment: CDR1 SQVTM and CDR2 ANQGSEA. CDR3 region: CSVGEGDYGYTF. The CDR3 nucleotides read TGCAGCGTTGGAGAGGGAGACTATGGCTACACCTTC.

This sequence joins TRBV4-2 and TRBJ2-2; maybe TRBD2 (7 bases). The germline V gene has CDR1 LGHNA and CDR2 YNFKEQ. The CDR3 has 18 residues. V was trimmed by 2 bases and J by 5 bases, leaving 21 bases between them. DNA of the CDR3: TGTGCCAGCAGCCAACGGGGGGCGAAAGGAGGGCGTACCGGGGAGCTGTTTTTT. Translating it yields CASSQRGAKGGRTGELFF.

The chain links TRBV5-6 to TRBJ1-1; TRBD1 is a possible D gene (6 bases). V dropped 2 bases and J dropped 11 bases, with 13 bases sitting between them. Germline values: CDR1 SGHDT, CDR2 YYEEEE. The CDR3 has 12 residues. Here the CDR3 DNA reads TGTGCCAGCAGCTTCGGACAGAAGAAGGCTTTCTTT. Translating it yields CASSFGQKKAFF.

This chain connects TRBV20-1 to TRBJ2-7; 7 nucleotides agree with TRBD2. CDR1 and CDR2 from the germline V gene are DFQATT and SNEGSKA (reference sequence). The ends lost 1 base at V and 1 base at J; junction bases unmatched: 4. This CDR3 comprises 14 residues. The chain's CDR3 is CSARVVGRSYEQYF. The CDR3 bases are TGCAGTGCTAGAGTCGTCGGGAGGTCCTACGAGCAGTACTTC.

This clonotype has only one observation. The chain has TRBV28 and TRBJ2-2; a weak D match, TRBD2 (5 bases). Germline loops: CDR1 MDHEN, CDR2 SYDVKM. Deletions cut 3 bases from V and 3 bases from J, with 17 bases between. The CDR3 sequence is 17 residues long. The CDR3: CASSFSGSSGYTGELFF. DNA for the CDR3: TGTGCCAGCAGTTTTTCGGGGAGTAGTGGTTACACCGGGGAGCTGTTTTTT.

The V gene is TRBV20-1, the J gene TRBJ2-7; D might be TRBD1 (6 bases). The germline gives CDR1 DFQATT, CDR2 SNEGSKA (reference sequence). CDR3 length: 13 amino acids. Trimming shortened V by 6 bases and J by 5 bases, and 17 bases separated the two germline ends. The CDR3 is CSAPLLQGHEQYF. DNA of the CDR3: TGCAGTGCGCCCCTCCTGCAGGGGCACGAGCAGTACTTC.

The chain couples TRBV29-1 to TRBJ2-7; D is uncertain. Germline V gives CDR1 SQVTM, CDR2 ANQGSEA. Trimming left V 2 bases short and J 4 bases short, with 12 bases between. The CDR3 is 13 residues long. In DNA form, the CDR3 reads TGCAGCGTTGAAACGTCAGACACGTACGAGCAGTACTTC. Amino acids: CSVETSDTYEQYF.

V usage is TRBV9 and J usage is TRBJ1-2; no firm D call. CDR1 SGDLS and CDR2 YYNGEE come from the germline V gene. V lost 0 bases and J lost 4, with 13 bases in between. CDR3 size: 15 residues. The CDR3 sequence: CASSVASASLYGYTF. CDR3 bases: TGTGCCAGCAGCGTAGCTTCTGCGTCCCTCTATGGCTACACCTTC.

The rearrangement links TRBV20-1 to TRBJ2-5, with no clear D. The germline V gene has CDR1 DFQATT and CDR2 SNEGSKA (reference sequence). This CDR3 contains 15 residues. Trimming removed 0 bases from V and 1 base from J, with 12 bases in between. CDR3 nucleotide sequence: TGCAGTGCTAGAGAGTTTCAAACCAGCCAAGAGACCCAGTACTTC. Translated, it gives CSAREFQTSQETQYF.

The V gene is TRBV6-1, the J gene TRBJ1-1, with D unclear. The CDR3 covers 15 residues. The germline CDR1 and CDR2 sequences are MNHNS and SASEGT. V was clipped by 5 bases and J by 0 bases, with 13 bases between them. The CDR3 protein is CASSSRRLLNTEAFF. The CDR3 DNA sequence: TGTGCCAGCAGTTCGCGGAGACTACTGAACACTGAAGCTTTCTTT.

The rearrangement links TRBV5-1 to TRBJ2-1, with a possible D match to TRBD2 (9 bases). The V end was cut by 5 bases, the J end by 7 bases, with 22 bases between. Germline-derived CDR1 and CDR2 are SGHRS and YFSETQ. This CDR3 region has 16 residues. CDR3 nucleotide sequence: TGCGCCAGCAGACTAGGACAGGGACTAGCTAATAATGAGCAGTTCTTC. Its translation: CASRLGQGLANNEQFF.

The rearrangement uses TRBV19 and TRBJ1-5, with D hard to call. CDR3 length: 15 residues. V lost 5 bases and J lost 6, with 17 bases in between. Germline CDR1 LNHDA, CDR2 SQIVND (reference sequence). CDR3 DNA: TGTGCCAGTAGTTTCTCGGACGGCGCGGGTCAGCCCCAGCATTTT. As protein: CASSFSDGAGQPQHF.

V gene TRBV13 combines with J gene TRBJ2-7; D unresolved. CDR3 length: 15 residues. Trimming removed 1 base from V and 2 bases from J, with 12 bases in between. Germline-derived CDR1 and CDR2 are PRHDT and FYEKMQ (reference sequence). The CDR3 bases are TGTGCCAGCAGCTTAGCCACCTCGGCCGCCTACGAGCAGTACTTC. Translating it yields CASSLATSAAYEQYF.